This TCR beta chain was sequenced for a study of cytomegalovirus exposure and HLA in healthy donors. CDR1 SGHNT and CDR2 YYREEE come from the germline V gene (reference sequence). CDR3 length: 13 residues. Trimming left V 4 bases short and J 3 bases short, with 10 bases between. It was with 60 Vbeta and 13 Jbeta primers that the PCR ran. The table came from immunoSEQ multiplex PCR; TCRdb's copy has only in-frame clones and leaves some out. Among 50,000 or so clones, over 75% were seen once, and the ten largest hold over 2%. This TCR derives from a boy younger than 18 in good health and CMV-seropositive. The material sequenced was PBMCs. The rearrangement links TRBV5-4 to TRBJ2-5; no clear D. CDR3: CASSPYREETQYF. CDR3 bases: TGTGCCAGCAGCCCCTACAGAGAAGAGACCCAGTACTTC.